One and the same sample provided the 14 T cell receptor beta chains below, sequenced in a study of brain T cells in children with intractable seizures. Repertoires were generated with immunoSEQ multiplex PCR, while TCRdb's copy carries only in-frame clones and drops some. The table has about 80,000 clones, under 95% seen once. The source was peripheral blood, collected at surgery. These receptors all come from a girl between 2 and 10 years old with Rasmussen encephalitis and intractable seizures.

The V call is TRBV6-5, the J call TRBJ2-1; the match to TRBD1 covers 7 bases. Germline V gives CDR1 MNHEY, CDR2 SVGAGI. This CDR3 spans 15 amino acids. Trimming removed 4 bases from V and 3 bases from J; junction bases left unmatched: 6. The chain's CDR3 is CASSSGTVIYNEQFF. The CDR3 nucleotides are TGTGCCAGCAGTTCCGGGACAGTTATCTACAATGAGCAGTTCTTC.

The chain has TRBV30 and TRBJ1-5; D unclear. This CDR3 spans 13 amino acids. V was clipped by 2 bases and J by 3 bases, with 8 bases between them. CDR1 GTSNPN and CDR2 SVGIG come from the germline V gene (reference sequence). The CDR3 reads CAWSRATNQPQHF. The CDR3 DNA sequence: TGTGCCTGGAGTAGGGCAACCAATCAGCCCCAGCATTTT.

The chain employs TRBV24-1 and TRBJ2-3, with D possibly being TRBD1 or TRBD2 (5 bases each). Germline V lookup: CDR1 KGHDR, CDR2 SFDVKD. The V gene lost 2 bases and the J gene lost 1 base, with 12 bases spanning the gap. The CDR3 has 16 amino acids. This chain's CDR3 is CATSDYTGTGTDTQYF. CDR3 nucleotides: TGTGCCACCAGTGATTACACCGGGACGGGCACAGATACGCAGTATTTT.

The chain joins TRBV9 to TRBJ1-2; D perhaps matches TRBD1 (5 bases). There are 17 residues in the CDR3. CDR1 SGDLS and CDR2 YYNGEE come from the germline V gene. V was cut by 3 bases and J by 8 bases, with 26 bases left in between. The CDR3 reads CASSDPALTRPGEGYTF. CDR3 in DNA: TGTGCCAGCAGCGACCCTGCCTTAACTCGTCCGGGGGAAGGCTACACCTTC.

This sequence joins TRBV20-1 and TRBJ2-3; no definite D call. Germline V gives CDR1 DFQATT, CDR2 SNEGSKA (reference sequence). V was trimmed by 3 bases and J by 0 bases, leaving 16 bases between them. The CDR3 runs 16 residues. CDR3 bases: TGCAGTGCTAGTTTACGAGATAGAACTAGCACAGATACGCAGTATTTT. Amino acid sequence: CSASLRDRTSTDTQYF.

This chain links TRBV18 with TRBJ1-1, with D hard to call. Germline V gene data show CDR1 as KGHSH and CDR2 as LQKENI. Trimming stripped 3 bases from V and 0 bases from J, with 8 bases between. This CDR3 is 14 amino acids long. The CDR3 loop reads CASSPPGMNTEAFF. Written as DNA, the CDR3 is TGTGCCAGCTCACCTCCGGGAATGAACACTGAAGCTTTCTTT. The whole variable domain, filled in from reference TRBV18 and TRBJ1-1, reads NAGVMQNPRHLVRRRGQEARLRCSPMKGHSHVYWYRQLPEEGLKFMVYLQKENIIDESGMPKERFSAEFPKEGPSILRIQQVVRGDSAAYFCASSPPGMNTEAFFGQGTRLTVV.

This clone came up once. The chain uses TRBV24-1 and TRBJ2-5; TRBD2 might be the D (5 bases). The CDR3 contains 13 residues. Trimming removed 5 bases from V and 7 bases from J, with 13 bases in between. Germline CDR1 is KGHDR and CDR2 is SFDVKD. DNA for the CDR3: TGTGCCACCAGTGTTGGGAGATTAGGGACCCAGTACTTC. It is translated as CATSVGRLGTQYF.

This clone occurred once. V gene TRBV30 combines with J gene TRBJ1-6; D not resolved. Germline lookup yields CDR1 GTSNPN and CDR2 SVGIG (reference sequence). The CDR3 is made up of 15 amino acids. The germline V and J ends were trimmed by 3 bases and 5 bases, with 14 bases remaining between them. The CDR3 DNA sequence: TGTGCCTGGAGCCGTCGGGCGGGGAATAATTCACCCCTCCACTTT. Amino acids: CAWSRRAGNNSPLHF.

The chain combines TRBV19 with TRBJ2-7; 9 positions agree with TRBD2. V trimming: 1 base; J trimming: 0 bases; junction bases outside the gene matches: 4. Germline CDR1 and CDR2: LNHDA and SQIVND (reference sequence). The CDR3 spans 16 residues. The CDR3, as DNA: TGTGCCAGTAGTATAGGTCCAGCGGGAGGCTCCTACGAGCAGTACTTC. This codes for CASSIGPAGGSYEQYF.

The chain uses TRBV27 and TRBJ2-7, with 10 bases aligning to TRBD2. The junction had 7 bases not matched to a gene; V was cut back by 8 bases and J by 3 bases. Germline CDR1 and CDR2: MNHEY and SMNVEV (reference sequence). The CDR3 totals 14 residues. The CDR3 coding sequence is TGTGCCAGCGGCACTAGCGGGGAACGCTACGAGCAGTACTTC. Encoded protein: CASGTSGERYEQYF.

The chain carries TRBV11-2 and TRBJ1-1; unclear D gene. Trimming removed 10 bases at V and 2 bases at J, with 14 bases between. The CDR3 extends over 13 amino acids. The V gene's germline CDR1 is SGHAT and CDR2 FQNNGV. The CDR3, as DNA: TGTGCCACAAGGAAACGGGGTAACACTGAAGCTTTCTTT. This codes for CATRKRGNTEAFF.

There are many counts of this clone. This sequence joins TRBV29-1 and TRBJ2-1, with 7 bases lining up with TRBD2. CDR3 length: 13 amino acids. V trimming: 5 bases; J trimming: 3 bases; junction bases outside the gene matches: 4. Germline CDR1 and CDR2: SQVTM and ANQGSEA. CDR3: CSVRRENYNEQFF. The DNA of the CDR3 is TGCAGCGTTCGGCGGGAGAACTACAATGAGCAGTTCTTC.

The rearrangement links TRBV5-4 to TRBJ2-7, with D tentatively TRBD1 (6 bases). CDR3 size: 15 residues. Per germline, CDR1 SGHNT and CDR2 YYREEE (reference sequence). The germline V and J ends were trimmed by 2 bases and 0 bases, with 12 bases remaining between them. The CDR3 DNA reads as TGTGCCAGCAGCTTTGGACAGAGGAGCTCCTACGAGCAGTACTTC. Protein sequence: CASSFGQRSSYEQYF.

The CDR3 spells CASASQTQYF. The CDR3 DNA sequence: TGTGCCAGCGCCAGCCAGACCCAGTACTTC. V and J are TRBV5-8 and TRBJ2-5; D unresolved. V lost 7 bases and J lost 6, with 7 bases in between. CDR3 length: 10 residues. CDR1 is SGHTS and CDR2 is YDEGEE in the germline V gene.